This TCR beta chain was obtained from a study of T cells after yellow fever vaccination. Study observations and caveats: Only a small proportion of the clonotypes turned up in both the CD4 and the CD8 compartments, likely arising from convergent recombination.

MiXCR, applied by TCRdb to the 5' RACE reads, yields one record per CDR3 protein. The repertoire holds 500,000 to 650,000 distinct CDR3 sequences, with 13% as singletons. In regard to this clonotype: Its antigen remains unidentified.

V was pared by 1 base and J by 11 bases, with 1 base of the junction left unmatched. The CDR3 has 12 amino acids. The germline CDR1 and CDR2 sequences are SGHTA and FQGNSA. The source material was PBMCs, sampled on the day of the yellow fever booster vaccination. This TCR was recovered from a man aged 30 to 45 who received the YFV17D yellow fever vaccine. The chain uses TRBV7-2 and TRBJ2-1; TRBD1 aligns across 8 bases. In DNA, the CDR3 is TGTGCCAGCAGCTTAGGGACAGGGAAGCAGTTCTTC. Encoded protein: CASSLGTGKQFF.